This T cell receptor beta chain stems from a study of T cells in narcolepsy (dated by TCRdb to the late 2010s). Broadly, across the study: Patients with narcolepsy type 1 or type 2 (NT1, NT2) were enrolled in the study together with healthy control donors. To look for autoreactive T cells in narcolepsy patients that target self-antigens of hypocretin neurons (hypocretin, TRIB2), the study used TCR Vbeta sequencing to follow clonotypes in blood and CSF. Broad study findings and their caveats: Plots comparing CSF and blood CD4+ T cell clonotypes from the same patient highlighted HCRT-specific and TRIB2-specific autoreactive clonotypes. According to the report, autoreactive clonotypes were detected serially in the blood of the same patients and of different patients, but not in healthy controls.

The CDR1 and CDR2 encoded by the germline V gene (reference sequence) are SEHNR and FQNEAQ. The CDR3 spans 14 residues, from the cysteine through the phenylalanine. Kept here is only the CDR3 DNA, which spans 42 bases and is read in frame from base 1. A single count supports this clone. Its antigen target is currently unknown. No clone much larger than this one lies a single base away; base qualities are absent. For TCR Vbeta sequencing and comparison with CSF CD8+ T cells, memory CD8+ T cells were sorted ex vivo from patient blood. Library creation used the immunoSEQ multiplex PCR assay. Sourced from immuneACCESS, this table was stored by TCRdb with only in-frame sequences that have V and J called. A share of the clones is absent; for the studies checked, an unresolved V gene accounts for under half, and the remainder has no known explanation. The sample table records about 10,000 clones; about three quarters of these occur just once. Jointly, the top ten make up about 20% of the sample.

This sequence originates from a human donor with narcolepsy. What was sequenced was CD45RA- memory CD8+ T cells from PBMCs. The cell subset or site label, read with the paper, signifies: memory T cells sorted ex vivo from peripheral blood. The chain couples TRBV7-9 to TRBJ1-5; the D gene is tentatively TRBD1 or TRBD2, each matching 5 bases. The J call is in doubt because the DNA end fits TRBJ2-3 better. The nucleotide sequence is given as TGTGCCAGCAGCTTATGGGGGATCAATCAGCCCCAGTATTTT. This gives the protein CASSLWGINQPQYF.